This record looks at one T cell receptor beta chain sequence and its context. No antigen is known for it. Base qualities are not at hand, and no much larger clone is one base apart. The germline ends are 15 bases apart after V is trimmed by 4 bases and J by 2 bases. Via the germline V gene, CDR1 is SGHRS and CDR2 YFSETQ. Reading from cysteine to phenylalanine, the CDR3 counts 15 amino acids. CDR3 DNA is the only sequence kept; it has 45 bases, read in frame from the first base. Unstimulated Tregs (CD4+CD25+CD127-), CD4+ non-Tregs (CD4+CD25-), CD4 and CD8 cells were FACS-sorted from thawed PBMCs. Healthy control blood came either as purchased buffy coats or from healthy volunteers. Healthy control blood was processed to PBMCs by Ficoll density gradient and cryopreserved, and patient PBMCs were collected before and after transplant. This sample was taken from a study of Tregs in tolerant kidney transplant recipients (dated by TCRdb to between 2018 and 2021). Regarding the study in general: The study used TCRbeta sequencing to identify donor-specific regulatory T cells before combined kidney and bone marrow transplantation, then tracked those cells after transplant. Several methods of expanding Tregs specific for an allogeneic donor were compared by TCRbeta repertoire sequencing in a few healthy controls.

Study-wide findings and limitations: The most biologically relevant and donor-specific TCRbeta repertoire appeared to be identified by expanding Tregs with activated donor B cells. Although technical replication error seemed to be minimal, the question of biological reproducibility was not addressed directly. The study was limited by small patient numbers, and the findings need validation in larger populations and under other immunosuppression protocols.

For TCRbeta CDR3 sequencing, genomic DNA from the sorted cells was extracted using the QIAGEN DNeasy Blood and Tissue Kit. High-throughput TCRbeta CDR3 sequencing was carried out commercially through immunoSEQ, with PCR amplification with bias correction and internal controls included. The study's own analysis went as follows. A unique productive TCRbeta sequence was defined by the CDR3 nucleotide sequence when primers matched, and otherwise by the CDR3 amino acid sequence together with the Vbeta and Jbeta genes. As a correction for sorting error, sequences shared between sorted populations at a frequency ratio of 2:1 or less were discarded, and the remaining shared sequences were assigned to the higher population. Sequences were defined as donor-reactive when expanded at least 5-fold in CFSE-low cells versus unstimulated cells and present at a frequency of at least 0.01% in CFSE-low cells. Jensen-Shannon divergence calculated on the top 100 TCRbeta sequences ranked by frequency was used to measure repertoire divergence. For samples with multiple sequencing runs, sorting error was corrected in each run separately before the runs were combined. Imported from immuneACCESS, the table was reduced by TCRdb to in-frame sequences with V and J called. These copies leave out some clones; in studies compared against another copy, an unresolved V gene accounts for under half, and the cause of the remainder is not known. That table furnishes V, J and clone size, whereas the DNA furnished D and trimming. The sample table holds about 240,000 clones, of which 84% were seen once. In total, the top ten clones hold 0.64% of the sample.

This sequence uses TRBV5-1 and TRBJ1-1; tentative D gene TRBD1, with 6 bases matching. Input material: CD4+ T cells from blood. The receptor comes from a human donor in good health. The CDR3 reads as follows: CASSPTRTVNTEAFF. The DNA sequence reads TGCGCCAGCAGCCCAACCCGGACAGTCAACACTGAAGCTTTCTTT.